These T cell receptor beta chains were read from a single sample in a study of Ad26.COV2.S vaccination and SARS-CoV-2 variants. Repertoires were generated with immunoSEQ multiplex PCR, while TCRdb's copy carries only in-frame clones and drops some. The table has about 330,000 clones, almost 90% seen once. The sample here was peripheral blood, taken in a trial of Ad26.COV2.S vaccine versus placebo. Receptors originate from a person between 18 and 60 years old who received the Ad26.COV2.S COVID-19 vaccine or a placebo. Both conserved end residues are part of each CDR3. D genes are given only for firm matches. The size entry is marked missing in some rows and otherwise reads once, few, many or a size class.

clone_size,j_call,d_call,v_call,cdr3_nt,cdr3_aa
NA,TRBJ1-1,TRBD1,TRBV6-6,TGTGCCAGCAGTCAACAGGGGGGGACTGAAGCTTTCTTT,CASSQQGGTEAFF
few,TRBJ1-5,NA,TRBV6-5,TGTGCCAGCAGTTACGCGGAGCGTCAGCCCCAGCATTTT,CASSYAERQPQHF
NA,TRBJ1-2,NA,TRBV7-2,TGTGCCAGCAGCTTATATACTCAGCTGCGACAGCGATGGTACTATGGCTACACCTTC,CASSLYTQLRQRWYYGYTF
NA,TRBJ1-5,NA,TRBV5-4,TGTGCCAGCAGCTCCGATTCCCTTGGGGAGTCTGGCCAGCATTTT,CASSSDSLGESGQHF
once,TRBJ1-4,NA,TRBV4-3,TGCGCCAGCAGCCCCATCTGGGTGGGAAATGAAAAACTGTTTTTT,CASSPIWVGNEKLFF
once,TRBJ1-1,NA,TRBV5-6,TGTGCCAGCAGCCTATCCGACTTGAACACTGAAGCTTTCTTT,CASSLSDLNTEAFF
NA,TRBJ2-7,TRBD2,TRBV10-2,TGCGCCAGCAGTGAGTCGACTCGGGGAGGGCTTCTCTACGAGCAGTACTTC,CASSESTRGGLLYEQYF
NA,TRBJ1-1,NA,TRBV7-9,TGTGCCAGCAGCTCAGGCACAGGGACCACTGAAGCTTTCTTT,CASSSGTGTTEAFF
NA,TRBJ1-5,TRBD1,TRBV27,TGTGCCAGCAGTTTATACGCGGACAGGAATCAGCCCCAGCATTTT,CASSLYADRNQPQHF
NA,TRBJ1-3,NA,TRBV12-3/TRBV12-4,TGTGCCAGCAGTTTAGGGGGGGGAAACACCATATATTTT,CASSLGGGNTIYF
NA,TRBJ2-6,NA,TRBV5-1,TGCGCCAGCAGCTTGGGAGGCACCGGGGCCAACGTCCTGACTTTC,CASSLGGTGANVLTF
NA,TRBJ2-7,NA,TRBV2,TGTGCCAGCAGGTCTCTCCGGGACGAGCAGTACTTC,CASRSLRDEQYF
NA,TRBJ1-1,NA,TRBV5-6,TGTGCCAGCAGTTTAGGGGTGAACACTGAAGCTTTCTTT,CASSLGVNTEAFF
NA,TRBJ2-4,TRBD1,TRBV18,TGTGCCAGCTCACCCGGGACAGGGGCCGACTTC,CASSPGTGADF
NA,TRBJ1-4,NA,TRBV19,TGTGCCAGTAGATTACAGGGAATCGGAGAAAAACTGTTTTTT,CASRLQGIGEKLFF
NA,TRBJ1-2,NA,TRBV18,TGTGCCAGCTCACCGGTTGGCACTTACTATGGCTACACCTTC,CASSPVGTYYGYTF
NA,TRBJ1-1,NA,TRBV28,TGTGCCAGCAGTTTATGCACAGCGCAAGTAAAAACTGAAGCTTTCTTT,CASSLCTAQVKTEAFF
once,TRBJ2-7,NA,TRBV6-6,TGTGCCAGCAGTTACCTTAGCGGCTACGAGCAGTACTTC,CASSYLSGYEQYF
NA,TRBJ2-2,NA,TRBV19,TGTGCCAGTACCGACCTCTTACTTCACACCGGGGAGCTGTTTTTT,CASTDLLLHTGELFF
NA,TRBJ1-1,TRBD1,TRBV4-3,TGCGCCAGCAGCCACGGGACAGGGTATACGAACACTGAAGCTTTCTTT,CASSHGTGYTNTEAFF
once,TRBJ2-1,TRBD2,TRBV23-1,TGCGCCAGCAGTCAATCGGGCGCGGGGGGCCCCAATGAGCAGTTCTTC,CASSQSGAGGPNEQFF
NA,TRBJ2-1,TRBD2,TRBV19,TGTGCCAGCTCCGACTCTTACACTAGCGGGGGGGCGAATGAGCAGTTCTTC,CASSDSYTSGGANEQFF
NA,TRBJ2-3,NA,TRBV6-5,TGTGCCAGCAGTTACTCGATTGGTACGACAGATACGCAGTATTTT,CASSYSIGTTDTQYF
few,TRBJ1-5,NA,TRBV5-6,TGTGCCAGCAGCCTGTTTGGTCAGCCCCAGCATTTT,CASSLFGQPQHF
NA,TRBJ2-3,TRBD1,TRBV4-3,TGCGCCAGCAGCCACCCCCCCACCACAGGGGGCGCAGATACGCAGTATTTT,CASSHPPTTGGADTQYF
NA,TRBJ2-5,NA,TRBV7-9,TGTGCCAGCAGCGGTTTGATAGGACAGGGTCACGGGGGGGAGACCCAGTACTTC,CASSGLIGQGHGGETQYF
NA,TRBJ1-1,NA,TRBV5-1,TGCGCCAGCAGCCTCGGGGGGAACACTGAAGCTTTCTTT,CASSLGGNTEAFF
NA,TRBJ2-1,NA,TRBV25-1,TGTGCCAGCAGCACAAACGGAGGGCCCTACAATGAGCAGTTCTTC,CASSTNGGPYNEQFF
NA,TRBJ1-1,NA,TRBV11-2,TGTGCCAGCAGCTCCGGCGACAGCGTATTGGTAGCTGAAGCTTTCTTT,CASSSGDSVLVAEAFF
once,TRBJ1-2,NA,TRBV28,TGTGCCAGCAGTTTAGAGAAGGGTACTAACTATGGCTACACCTTC,CASSLEKGTNYGYTF
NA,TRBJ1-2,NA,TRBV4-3,TGCGCCAGCAGCCAAAAGGCGTGGGGTGGCAGTGGCTACACCTTC,CASSQKAWGGSGYTF
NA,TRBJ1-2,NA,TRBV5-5,TGTGCCAGCAGCCCGGGCTCGGACTACACCTTC,CASSPGSDYTF
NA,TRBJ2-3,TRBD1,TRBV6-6,TGTGCCACATCGACAGGGGTCACAAAGGGGGGTGCGCAGTATTTT,CATSTGVTKGGAQYF
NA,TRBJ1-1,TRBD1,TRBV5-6,TGTGCCAGCAGCCCGGACAGGGGGAACACTGAAGCTTTCTTT,CASSPDRGNTEAFF
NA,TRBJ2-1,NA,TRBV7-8,TGTGCCAGCAGCTTGGGACTTGTCAATGAGCAGTTCTTC,CASSLGLVNEQFF
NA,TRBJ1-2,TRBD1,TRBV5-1,TGCGCCAGCAGCTTGGATCCGACAGGGACCTATGGCTACACCTTC,CASSLDPTGTYGYTF
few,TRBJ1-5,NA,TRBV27,TGTGCCAGCAGGTCAGCCCAGCCCTATCAGCCCCAGCATTTT,CASRSAQPYQPQHF
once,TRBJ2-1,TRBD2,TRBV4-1,TGCGCCAGCAGCCCGGGGACTAGCGGGATATACTACAATGAGCAGTTCTTC,CASSPGTSGIYYNEQFF
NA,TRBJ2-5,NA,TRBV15,TGTGCCACCAGCAGAGGAGATAGCACAGGGGAGACCCAGTACTTC,CATSRGDSTGETQYF
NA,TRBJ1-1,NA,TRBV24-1,TGTGCCACCAGTGGGTACAGGGTAGAACACGAGAACACTGAAGCTTTCTTT,CATSGYRVEHENTEAFF
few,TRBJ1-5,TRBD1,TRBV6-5,TGTGCCAGCAGTCCCACGGACAGGGAATTTCAGCCCCAGCATTTT,CASSPTDREFQPQHF
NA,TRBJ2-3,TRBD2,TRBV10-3,TGTGCCATCAGTGCTCCTAGCGGACGTATTCCAGATACGCAGTATTTT,CAISAPSGRIPDTQYF
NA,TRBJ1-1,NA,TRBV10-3,TGTGCCATCCGCCCTGGGGGGGGCGGCACTGAAGCTTTCTTT,CAIRPGGGGTEAFF
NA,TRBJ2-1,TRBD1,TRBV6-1,TGTGCCAGCAGTGAATCCGGGACAGGGAGAAATGAGCAGTTCTTC,CASSESGTGRNEQFF
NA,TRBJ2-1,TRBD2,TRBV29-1,TGCAGCGTTGACGGACTAGCGGGAGCCAATGAGCAGTTCTTC,CSVDGLAGANEQFF
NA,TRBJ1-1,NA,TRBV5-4,TGTGCCAGCAGCTTGGGTCTGCTCATGAACACTGAAGCTTTCTTT,CASSLGLLMNTEAFF
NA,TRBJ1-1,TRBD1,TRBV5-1,TGCGCCAGCAGCGCACAGGGGAACGTGAACACTGAAGCTTTCTTT,CASSAQGNVNTEAFF
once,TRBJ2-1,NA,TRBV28,TGTACTAGCTCGAGCCGGACTAACAATGAGCAGTTCTTC,CTSSSRTNNEQFF
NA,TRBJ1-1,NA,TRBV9,TGTGCCAGCAGCGTTCTTCGGGCTTTGAACACTGAAGCTTTCTTT,CASSVLRALNTEAFF
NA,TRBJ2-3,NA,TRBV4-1,TGCGCCAGCAGCCCCCTTAGCGATACAGATACGCAGTATTTT,CASSPLSDTDTQYF
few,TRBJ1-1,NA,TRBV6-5,TGTGCCAGCAGCCCCAGGGGATACACTGAAGCTTTCTTT,CASSPRGYTEAFF
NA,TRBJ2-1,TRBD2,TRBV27,TGTGCCAGCACCCCCGGGACTAGCGGCGTCAATGAGCAGTTCTTC,CASTPGTSGVNEQFF
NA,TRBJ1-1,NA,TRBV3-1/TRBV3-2,TGTGCCAGCAGCTCCGTGGCTGAAGCTTTCTTT,CASSSVAEAFF